This entry is about one T cell receptor beta chain. What it binds is not known. TCRdb independently ran MiXCR on the RT-PCR reads; one entry per CDR3 protein. The sample includes 700,000 to 800,000 distinct CDR3 sequences, about 18% seen only once; the top ten take roughly a tenth. This sample is drawn from a study of response to subunit inactivated influenza vaccine. Germline CDR1 reads SGHTA; CDR2 reads FQGTGA. The V segment lost 0 bases and the J segment 7 bases; nucleotides outside the gene matches: 5. The CDR3 is made up of 15 amino acids. Notes on the study in general: The authors suggested that few new T cells are recruited per seasonal influenza vaccination.

The sequencing here drew on PBMCs from blood, taken 4 to 6 days after vaccination. The V call is TRBV7-3, the J call TRBJ2-1, with 8 bases that match TRBD1. The clonotype originates from a man aged 50 or older who received an inactivated influenza vaccine. The CDR3 protein is CASSLTGQGTNEQFF. In DNA, the CDR3 is TGTGCCAGCAGCTTAACAGGACAGGGCACTAATGAGCAGTTCTTC.